One sample yielded the 29 T cell receptor beta chains listed below, sequenced in a study of blood T cells in healthy people across ages (dated by TCRdb to the mid-2010s). The method was 5' RACE. Sequenced on an Illumina HiSeq 2500. A second roughly 6 to 12 cycle PCR used a sample-barcoded 5' primer and a J-beta primer mix. TCRdb reran the public reads through fastp at Q25 and MiXCR, keeping productive beta chains. Entries that share a CDR3 protein sequence are merged under the most common genes and DNA. The sample table shows around 990,000 distinct CDR3 sequences, and under 40% are seen once. Together, the top ten hold about an eighth of the sample. Sequencing was carried out using blood. The receptor source for this set is a man between 18 and 35 years old in good health.

This clonotype was recorded a few times. The chain links TRBV7-2 to TRBJ1-2; TRBD1 is a possible D gene (6 bases). The V and J ends lost 8 bases and 4 bases respectively, with 11 bases between them. This CDR3 is 12 amino acids long. Germline V lookup: CDR1 SGHTA, CDR2 FQGNSA. The CDR3: CASGQNSYGYTF. CDR3 nucleotides: TGTGCCAGCGGACAGAACTCCTATGGCTACACCTTC. The whole variable domain, remainder taken from reference TRBV7-2 and TRBJ1-2, is GAGVSQSPSNKVTEKGKDVELRCDPISGHTALYWYRQSLGQGLEFLIYFQGNSAPDKSGLPSDRFSAERTGGSVSTLTIQRTQQEDSAVYLCASGQNSYGYTFGSGTRLTVV.

This clonotype was counted a few times. The J gene is TRBJ2-1, the V gene TRBV7-8; D is possibly TRBD1 (6 bases). The germline V gene encodes CDR1 SGHVS and CDR2 FQNEAQ. The CDR3 is 13 amino acids. The V and J ends lost 4 bases and 6 bases respectively, with 10 bases between them. The CDR3 DNA reads as TGTGCCAGCAGCTCAGACAGGCCCAATGAGCAGTTCTTC. Protein: CASSSDRPNEQFF.

This clonotype has a handful of counts. The gene calls are TRBV6-6 and TRBJ1-4; 8 bases line up with TRBD1. CDR3 length: 16 amino acids. The junction had 5 bases not matched to a gene; V was cut back by 0 bases and J by 5 bases. Germline-derived CDR1 and CDR2 are MNHNY and SVGAGI (reference sequence). The CDR3: CASSYSPWTGNEKLFF. Written as DNA, the CDR3 is TGTGCCAGCAGTTACTCACCTTGGACAGGGAATGAAAAACTGTTTTTT.

This clonotype has a handful of counts. This chain uses TRBV7-9 with TRBJ2-7; D is unresolved. The V end was cut by 4 bases, the J end by 3 bases, with 19 bases between. This CDR3 region has 16 residues. Looked up from germline, CDR1 is SEHNR and CDR2 is FQNEAQ (reference sequence). The CDR3 is CASSSPGVNGYYEQYF. CDR3 nucleotide sequence: TGTGCCAGCAGCTCCCCTGGGGTGAATGGCTACTACGAGCAGTACTTC.

The chain joins TRBV28 to TRBJ1-5, with TRBD1 matching 7 bases. The junction had 10 bases not matched to a gene; V was cut back by 7 bases and J by 7 bases. The CDR3 runs to 14 residues. The germline V gene has CDR1 MDHEN and CDR2 SYDVKM. CDR3 in DNA: TGTGCCAGCACCGTGGACAGGTCGTACCAGCCCCAGCATTTT. Translation gives CASTVDRSYQPQHF. The whole variable domain, filled in from reference TRBV28 and TRBJ1-5, reads DVKVTQSSRYLVKRTGEKVFLECVQDMDHENMFWYRQDPGLGLRLIYFSYDVKMKEKGDIPEGYSVSREKKERFSLILESASTNQTSMYLCASTVDRSYQPQHFGDGTRLSIL.

The chain combines TRBV7-9 with TRBJ2-3, with 10 bases aligning to TRBD2. V lost 7 bases, J lost 3 bases, and 16 bases stayed unmatched. Germline CDR1 reads SEHNR; CDR2 reads FQNEAQ (reference sequence). The CDR3 has 18 amino acids. The CDR3 DNA reads as TGTGCCAGCACCTTCCGCCCTAGCGGGGGAGGAGGAACAGATACGCAGTATTTT. Its translation is CASTFRPSGGGGTDTQYF.

The table lists this clonotype with a few counts. The J gene is TRBJ1-2, the V gene TRBV7-2; no definite D call. Trimming took off 1 base at V and 4 bases at J, with 13 bases between the two ends. The CDR3 runs 15 residues. Germline assignment: CDR1 SGHTA and CDR2 FQGNSA. CDR3 sequence (DNA): TGTGCCAGCAGCTTAGTTACCCCGAGCGGCTATGGCTACACCTTC. Its protein product is CASSLVTPSGYGYTF.

The table lists this clonotype with a few counts. The J gene is TRBJ1-1, the V gene TRBV4-1, with a weak D call TRBD1 (6 bases). Germline CDR1 reads MGHRA; CDR2 reads YSYEKL. The CDR3 contains 15 residues. Trimming left V 0 bases short and J 4 bases short, with 12 bases between. CDR3: CASSQDLVGGTEAFF. CDR3 in DNA: TGCGCCAGCAGCCAAGATCTAGTAGGGGGCACTGAAGCTTTCTTT.

The rearrangement links TRBV11-2 to TRBJ2-2; a weak D match, TRBD1 (5 bases). Trimming shortened V by 3 bases and J by 2 bases, and 16 bases separated the two germline ends. This CDR3 has 17 amino acids. Per germline, CDR1 SGHAT and CDR2 FQNNGV. The chain's CDR3 is CASSFLQGSANTGELFF. DNA of the CDR3: TGTGCCAGCAGCTTTTTGCAGGGATCGGCCAACACCGGGGAGCTGTTTTTT. Together with reference TRBV11-2 and TRBJ2-2, the CDR3 gives the full variable domain: EAGVAQSPRYKIIEKRQSVAFWCNPISGHATLYWYQQILGQGPKLLIQFQNNGVVDDSQLPKDRFSAERLKGVDSTLKIQPAKLEDSAVYLCASSFLQGSANTGELFFGEGSRLTVL.

This clonotype came up many times. The rearrangement joins TRBV12-3 or TRBV12-4 to TRBJ1-2; a weak D match, TRBD1 (5 bases). This CDR3 region has 12 residues. V was pared by 6 bases and J by 7 bases, with 12 bases between. As DNA, the CDR3 is TGTGCCAGCAGCAAGCGGACAACTGGCTACACCTTC. As protein: CASSKRTTGYTF.

This rearrangement joins TRBV6-2 or TRBV6-3 to TRBJ2-1, with TRBD2 identical over 7 bases. The CDR3 consists of 15 residues. Trimming removed 5 bases from V and 2 bases from J; junction bases left unmatched: 6. Germline V gives CDR1 MNHEY, CDR2 SVGEGT. The CDR3 spells CASSPSGKTYNEQFF. CDR3 DNA sequence: TGTGCCAGCAGTCCAAGCGGGAAGACCTACAATGAGCAGTTCTTC.

The chain links TRBV2 to TRBJ2-1; D may be TRBD2 (6 bases). V was trimmed by 2 bases and J by 7 bases, leaving 15 bases between them. CDR1 and CDR2 from the germline V gene are SNHLY and FYNNEI. This CDR3 is built from 15 residues. The CDR3 is CASSESRGSGNEQFF. In nucleotides, the CDR3 is TGTGCCAGCAGTGAATCGCGGGGATCGGGGAATGAGCAGTTCTTC.

The chain links TRBV7-9 to TRBJ2-3; D perhaps matches TRBD2 (6 bases). V was cut by 5 bases and J by 6 bases, with 21 bases left in between. Germline V CDR1 and CDR2: SEHNR, FQNEAQ (reference sequence). The CDR3 totals 16 residues. The CDR3 DNA is TGTGCCAGCAGCCCCCGGGACTCCCCCCGCGGTGATACGCAGTATTTT. This gives the protein CASSPRDSPRGDTQYF.

This clonotype was recorded a few times. The V and J genes are TRBV2 and TRBJ2-1; D not resolved. The CDR3 has 13 amino acids. V was pared by 6 bases and J by 6 bases, with 12 bases between. Germline V gives CDR1 SNHLY, CDR2 FYNNEI. The CDR3 spells CASRHEKSNEQFF. The DNA of the CDR3 is TGTGCCAGCAGACATGAGAAGAGCAATGAGCAGTTCTTC.

The J gene is TRBJ1-2, the V gene TRBV10-3; 9 bases map to TRBD1. V lost 3 bases to trimming and J lost 8 bases; unmatched junction nucleotides: 7. This CDR3 is built from 14 residues. In germline, CDR1 is ENHRY, CDR2 SYGVKD. CDR3 protein: CAISEETGGEGYTF. The CDR3 DNA is TGTGCCATCAGTGAAGAGACAGGGGGTGAAGGCTACACCTTC.

For this clonotype: A read error may explain this, as a much larger clone is one base away. This sequence joins TRBV28 and TRBJ2-5; D possibly corresponds to TRBD2 (5 bases). The J call may be mistaken, given a closer DNA end match to TRBJ2-1. The CDR3 extends over 15 amino acids. Germline CDR1 reads MDHEN; CDR2 reads SYDVKM. The CDR3 is CASSLSSGYQETQFF. Here the CDR3 DNA reads TGTGCCAGCAGTTTGTCCTCGGGGTACCAAGAGACCCAGTTCTTC.

The chain carries TRBV13 and TRBJ2-7; 8 nucleotides match TRBD1. The J call is doubtful: the DNA matches TRBJ2-5 better. The CDR3 loop spans 14 amino acids. The germline V gene has CDR1 PRHDT and CDR2 FYEKMQ (reference sequence). The CDR3 coding sequence is TGTGCCAGCAGCCAGGGACAGGAGGGGGAGACCCAGTACTTC. Protein: CASSQGQEGETQYF.

V and J are TRBV20-1 and TRBJ1-2; possibly TRBD1 for D (6 bases). V lost 1 base, J lost 0 bases, and 9 bases lay in between. The CDR3 loop spans 14 amino acids. Germline-derived CDR1 and CDR2 are DFQATT and SNEGSKA (reference sequence). The CDR3 region is CSARGTVPNYGYTF. The CDR3 bases are TGCAGTGCTAGAGGGACAGTGCCTAACTATGGCTACACCTTC.

This clonotype was detected only once. The rearrangement links TRBV20-1 to TRBJ1-2; D remains unclear. Germline CDR1 DFQATT, CDR2 SNEGSKA (reference sequence). Trimming took 6 bases from V and 3 from J, leaving 14 bases between them. The CDR3 spans 13 residues. CDR3 DNA: TGCAGTGCCGATCGCCGGCGGGACTATGGCTACACCTTC. It translates to CSADRRRDYGYTF.

The sample holds many counts of this clonotype. The chain links TRBV6-5 to TRBJ2-3, with TRBD1 identical over 7 bases. Germline lookup yields CDR1 MNHEY and CDR2 SVGAGI. V shed 6 bases and J 1 base; nucleotides not matched to a gene: 1. There are 13 residues in the CDR3. The CDR3, as DNA: TGTGCCAGCAGAACAGGGGGCACAGATACGCAGTATTTT. Amino acids: CASRTGGTDTQYF.

The rearrangement uses TRBV4-1 and TRBJ2-3; 8 bases are shared with TRBD2. Germline trimming cut 4 bases from V and 2 bases from J; bases unmatched to any gene: 5. Germline V gives CDR1 MGHRA, CDR2 YSYEKL. The length of the CDR3 is 15 residues. This CDR3 reads CASSRTGLVTDTQYF. DNA of the CDR3: TGCGCCAGCAGCCGAACGGGACTAGTCACAGATACGCAGTATTTT.

Regarding this clonotype: This may be a read error, as it is one base from a much larger clone. CDR3 nucleotides: TGTGCCGGCAGCTTGAAAGGATCGGAGGCCTACAATGAGCAGTTCTTC. Its translation: CAGSLKGSEAYNEQFF. This chain links TRBV5-6 with TRBJ2-1, with D tentatively TRBD2 (5 bases). The CDR3 length is 16 residues. CDR1 and CDR2 from the germline V gene are SGHDT and YYEEEE.

The chain employs TRBV20-1 and TRBJ1-5; tentatively, D is TRBD1 (6 bases). This CDR3 is 14 amino acids long. Germline CDR1 is DFQATT and CDR2 is SNEGSKA (reference sequence). The V end was cut by 0 bases, the J end by 7 bases, with 13 bases between. CDR3 nucleotide sequence: TGCAGTGCTAGAGATGGGACAAACGACCAGCCCCAGCATTTT. Translated, it gives CSARDGTNDQPQHF.

The chain uses TRBV12-3 or TRBV12-4 and TRBJ1-1; TRBD1 matches at 9 bases. This CDR3 is built from 13 residues. The J segment lost 6 bases and the V segment lost 7 bases, leaving 6 bases of the junction unmatched. CDR3 loop: CASTETGGSEAFF. DNA for the CDR3: TGTGCCAGCACCGAAACAGGGGGCTCTGAAGCTTTCTTT.

The CDR3 DNA sequence: TGCAGTGCTAAACAGTATGAGGCGGATCAGCCCCAGCATTTT. Protein product: CSAKQYEADQPQHF. The V and J genes are TRBV20-1 and TRBJ1-5; D is ambiguous. This CDR3 has 14 amino acids. Per germline, CDR1 DFQATT and CDR2 SNEGSKA (reference sequence). V lost 4 bases and J 5 bases, leaving 15 bases between the germline ends.

This clonotype has just a few counts. The rearrangement uses TRBV12-3 or TRBV12-4 and TRBJ1-1; a weak D match, TRBD1 (5 bases). CDR3 length: 15 amino acids. V gave up 6 bases and J gave up 11 bases, with 25 bases separating them. CDR3 nucleotide sequence: TGTGCCAGCAGCGGGACTGGACCAGCGTGGACCGTGGCTTTCTTT. This sequence encodes CASSGTGPAWTVAFF.

This clonotype was observed a few times. The rearrangement joins TRBV10-3 to TRBJ2-5; D might be TRBD1 (5 bases). V shed 0 bases and J shed 4 bases, with 9 bases lying between them. CDR1 and CDR2 from the germline V gene are ENHRY and SYGVKD. The CDR3 is made up of 14 amino acids. As DNA, the CDR3 is TGTGCCATCAGTGAGTCAGGCCAGGGAGAGACCCAGTACTTC. Protein sequence: CAISESGQGETQYF.

Only a few counts were recorded for this clonotype. The CDR3 coding sequence is TGCAGTGCTGTCAGGGGTGGCGGCACTGAAGCTTTCTTT. It is translated as CSAVRGGGTEAFF. The J gene is TRBJ1-1, the V gene TRBV20-1; maybe TRBD1 (6 bases). Germline V gene sequence: CDR1 DFQATT, CDR2 SNEGSKA (reference sequence). Trimming shortened V by 5 bases and J by 4 bases, and 14 bases separated the two germline ends. The CDR3 is 13 amino acids.

The chain combines TRBV4-3 with TRBJ1-2; D gene ambiguous. The CDR3 is 13 amino acids. Germline CDR1 reads LGHNA; CDR2 reads YSLEER. V shed 1 base and J shed 4 bases, with 7 bases lying between them. CDR3 region: CASSQVVSYGYTF. CDR3 nucleotides: TGCGCCAGCAGCCAAGTTGTGAGCTATGGCTACACCTTC.